The 23 T cell receptor beta chains below were found in one sample sequenced in a study of shared clonotypes between healthy human individuals. Method: immunoSEQ multiplex PCR; TCRdb's copy keeps in-frame clones and lacks some. The table has approximately 2.3 million clones, 80% to 95% seen once. The sequencing sample was made of naive CD4+ T cells from PBMCs. Subset denoted: CD45RA+ positively selected. These receptors came from a young man in good health. Some clones in this sample may be carry-over from other donors' samples.

The chain has TRBV11-3 and TRBJ2-1; 8 nucleotides line up with TRBD1. Trimming took 5 bases from V and 10 from J; bases not matched to a gene: 7. CDR1 is SGHNT, CDR2 YENEEA, per germline. The CDR3 covers 13 residues. The DNA of the CDR3 is TGTGCCAGCAGCCAAAGCACAGGGGGGGAGCAGTTCTTC. As protein: CASSQSTGGEQFF.

J is TRBJ2-7 and V is TRBV28; 12 positions match TRBD2. Trimming removed 5 bases from V and 2 bases from J; junction bases left unmatched: 10. CDR1 is MDHEN and CDR2 is SYDVKM in the germline V gene. The CDR3 length is 17 residues. The CDR3: CASSLIPLAGGPYEQYF. The CDR3 region has the DNA TGTGCCAGCAGTCTAATACCCCTAGCGGGAGGGCCCTACGAGCAGTACTTC.

A single count supports this clone. The chain has TRBV14 and TRBJ1-5; maybe TRBD1 (5 bases). Germline V gives CDR1 SGHDN, CDR2 FVKESK. The CDR3 has 18 residues. With 0 bases removed from V and 0 bases from J, the gap between germline ends came to 15 bases. CDR3 protein: CASSQDRDGAYSNQPQHF. CDR3 DNA sequence: TGTGCCAGCAGCCAAGATCGGGACGGAGCCTATAGCAATCAGCCCCAGCATTTT.

The chain couples TRBV28 to TRBJ2-5; D may correspond to TRBD1 or TRBD2 (5 bases each). The V gene lost 4 bases and the J gene lost 4 bases, with 19 bases spanning the gap. Per germline, CDR1 MDHEN and CDR2 SYDVKM. This CDR3 spans 16 amino acids. The CDR3 reads CASSWDGGWKGETQYF. CDR3 DNA sequence: TGTGCCAGCAGTTGGGATGGGGGTTGGAAAGGAGAGACCCAGTACTTC.

This chain connects TRBV2 to TRBJ2-7; TRBD1 agrees at 9 bases. The J segment lost 0 bases and the V segment lost 8 bases, leaving 5 bases of the junction unmatched. CDR1 and CDR2 (germline): SNHLY, FYNNEI. CDR3 length equals 14 residues. The CDR3 DNA is TGTGCCAGCCCCCGGGACAGGGACTCCTACGAGCAGTACTTC. It specifies CASPRDRDSYEQYF.

This clone has only one observation. The rearrangement joins TRBV6-5 to TRBJ1-1; D call uncertain. Germline V gene data show CDR1 as MNHEY and CDR2 as SVGAGI. Trimming took off 5 bases at V and 3 bases at J, with 16 bases between the two ends. This CDR3 is built from 15 residues. The CDR3 coding sequence is TGTGCCAGCAGTGCCCAACCAGGATCATACACTGAAGCTTTCTTT. This sequence encodes CASSAQPGSYTEAFF.

Of note for this clone: The sample holds other DNA sequences that translate to the same CDR3. This chain uses TRBV7-9 with TRBJ2-7, with D unclear. The germline gives CDR1 SEHNR, CDR2 FQNEAQ (reference sequence). V dropped 5 bases and J dropped 4 bases, with 6 bases sitting between them. The CDR3 consists of 11 residues. CDR3: CASSPEYEQYF. In nucleotides, the CDR3 is TGTGCCAGCAGCCCCGAATACGAGCAGTACTTC.

V and J are TRBV4-1 and TRBJ2-1; D gene ambiguous. This CDR3 comprises 16 residues. Looked up from germline, CDR1 is MGHRA and CDR2 is YSYEKL. The V gene lost 0 bases and the J gene lost 0 bases, with 9 bases spanning the gap. Written as DNA, the CDR3 is TGCGCCAGCAGCCAAGAACGTCTTTCCTCCTACAATGAGCAGTTCTTC. It specifies CASSQERLSSYNEQFF.

As concerns this clone: The sample has other DNA sequences that encode this CDR3 too. This sequence joins TRBV9 and TRBJ1-1; unclear D gene. V dropped 0 bases and J dropped 2 bases, with 5 bases sitting between them. Germline values: CDR1 SGDLS, CDR2 YYNGEE. The CDR3 extends over 13 amino acids. In DNA form, the CDR3 reads TGTGCCAGCAGCGTAGGGCCCAACACTGAAGCTTTCTTT. It is translated as CASSVGPNTEAFF.

The chain recombines TRBV7-9 with TRBJ2-7; D unclear. Germline assignment: CDR1 SEHNR and CDR2 FQNEAQ (reference sequence). V was clipped by 1 base and J by 10 bases, with 17 bases between them. The CDR3 runs to 14 residues. DNA of the CDR3: TGTGCCAGCAGCTTAGGTGGATCCGTCTACCATCAGTACTTC. This sequence encodes CASSLGGSVYHQYF.

To note about this clone: Other DNA sequences within the sample encode an identical CDR3. V gene TRBV6-1 combines with J gene TRBJ1-2, with a possible D match to TRBD1 (6 bases). Germline-derived CDR1 and CDR2 are MNHNS and SASEGT. CDR3 size: 14 residues. Trimming removed 1 base at V and 4 bases at J, with 10 bases between. Here the CDR3 reads CASSEGGGGYGYTF. The CDR3, as DNA: TGTGCCAGCAGTGAAGGAGGAGGGGGCTATGGCTACACCTTC.

The rearrangement joins TRBV19 to TRBJ2-1; no clear D gene. This CDR3 is built from 13 residues. The ends were cut back, 2 bases at V and 6 bases at J, with 8 bases in the middle. The V gene's germline CDR1 is LNHDA and CDR2 SQIVND (reference sequence). The CDR3 coding sequence is TGTGCCAGTAGTATAAGTACGGGCAATGAGCAGTTCTTC. Encoded protein: CASSISTGNEQFF.

The chain is built from TRBV6-1 and TRBJ2-1; 7 positions agree with TRBD1. This CDR3 contains 14 residues. Germline assignment: CDR1 MNHNS and CDR2 SASEGT. The V and J ends lost 6 bases and 4 bases, in that order; junction bases with no gene match: 6. This CDR3 reads CASRTDRPYNEQFF. CDR3 nucleotides: TGTGCCAGCAGGACGGACAGGCCATACAATGAGCAGTTCTTC.

The chain employs TRBV9 and TRBJ2-1, with TRBD2 identical over 7 bases. J gave up 0 bases and V 6 bases, and 9 bases lay outside the gene matches. Germline V lookup: CDR1 SGDLS, CDR2 YYNGEE. There are 16 residues in the CDR3. The CDR3 DNA is TGTGCCAGCACGAAATTTGGCGGGAGCTCCTACAATGAGCAGTTCTTC. Protein sequence: CASTKFGGSSYNEQFF.

This clone has a single count. The sample has other DNA sequences that encode this CDR3 too. The J gene is TRBJ2-3, the V gene TRBV18; D gene uncertain. Germline CDR1 KGHSH, CDR2 LQKENI. V lost 2 bases and J 1 base, leaving 4 bases between the germline ends. This CDR3 comprises 13 residues. DNA of the CDR3: TGTGCCAGCTCACCAAGGGGCACAGATACGCAGTATTTT. Amino acid sequence: CASSPRGTDTQYF.

The CDR3 loop reads CASSVPGLAGEQFF. DNA for the CDR3: TGTGCCAGCAGCGTACCGGGACTAGCGGGGGAGCAGTTCTTC. The chain joins TRBV11-3 to TRBJ2-1; 13 nucleotides match TRBD2. Trimming at V came to 5 bases and at J to 10 bases, leaving 5 bases not matched to a gene. Germline V gives CDR1 SGHNT, CDR2 YENEEA. The length of the CDR3 is 14 residues.

The chain links TRBV5-5 to TRBJ1-4, with a possible D match to TRBD1 (6 bases). This CDR3 is built from 15 residues. V lost 0 bases to trimming and J lost 5 bases, with 11 bases between them. From germline, CDR1 is SGHKS and CDR2 YYEKEE (reference sequence). The CDR3 sequence is CASSLVGQGNEKLFF. The CDR3 nucleotides are TGTGCCAGCAGCTTGGTAGGGCAGGGGAATGAAAAACTGTTTTTT.

The rearrangement links TRBV2 to TRBJ2-6, with D possibly matching TRBD1 (5 bases). Trimming removed 7 bases from V and 2 bases from J, with 18 bases in between. The CDR3 covers 17 residues. CDR1 and CDR2 from the germline V gene are SNHLY and FYNNEI. The chain's CDR3 is CASKGWVTGTGANVLTF. The CDR3 DNA follows: TGTGCCAGCAAGGGATGGGTTACAGGCACTGGGGCCAACGTCCTGACTTTC.

This chain joins TRBV6-7 and TRBJ2-7; weak D call: TRBD1 (6 bases). TRBV6-7 is noted as an ORF with a role that remains uncertain. The CDR3 totals 14 residues. Trimming stripped 7 bases from V and 2 bases from J, with 15 bases between. The CDR3 reads CASIDGQIPYEQYF. The CDR3 DNA is TGTGCCAGCATCGATGGACAGATCCCCTACGAGCAGTACTTC.

CDR3 residues: CASSYLDTGELFF. DNA of the CDR3: TGTGCCAGCAGTTATCTGGATACCGGGGAGCTGTTTTTT. The chain uses TRBV27 and TRBJ2-2; D call uncertain. CDR3 size: 13 residues. Germline CDR1 is MNHEY and CDR2 is SMNVEV (reference sequence). The V end lost 4 bases, the J end lost 5 bases, and 8 bases lay between the germline ends.

The chain couples TRBV19 to TRBJ2-2, with 7 bases that match TRBD1. CDR3 length equals 16 residues. The germline gives CDR1 LNHDA, CDR2 SQIVND (reference sequence). With V trimmed by 1 base and J by 0 bases, 2 bases remained unmatched. The CDR3, as DNA: TGTGCCAGTAGTATAGGAGGGACAGCGAACACCGGGGAGCTGTTTTTT. Translation: CASSIGGTANTGELFF.

Comments on this clone: Distinct nucleotide sequences in the sample also encode this CDR3. The chain carries TRBV28 and TRBJ1-1; TRBD1 matches at 7 bases. CDR1 MDHEN and CDR2 SYDVKM come from the germline V gene. V lost 2 bases, J lost 6 bases, and 0 bases stayed unmatched. This CDR3 comprises 12 residues. CDR3 sequence reads: CASSLRGPEAFF. CDR3 coding DNA: TGTGCCAGCAGTTTAAGGGGGCCTGAAGCTTTCTTT.

V usage is TRBV7-2 and J usage is TRBJ2-7; maybe TRBD1 (6 bases). CDR1 is SGHTA and CDR2 is FQGNSA in the germline V gene. This CDR3 is built from 16 residues. The V and J ends lost 6 bases and 1 base respectively, with 19 bases between them. This chain's CDR3 is CASRLSVGGGSYEQYF. The CDR3 bases are TGTGCCAGCAGACTTAGTGTAGGGGGTGGGTCCTACGAGCAGTACTTC.